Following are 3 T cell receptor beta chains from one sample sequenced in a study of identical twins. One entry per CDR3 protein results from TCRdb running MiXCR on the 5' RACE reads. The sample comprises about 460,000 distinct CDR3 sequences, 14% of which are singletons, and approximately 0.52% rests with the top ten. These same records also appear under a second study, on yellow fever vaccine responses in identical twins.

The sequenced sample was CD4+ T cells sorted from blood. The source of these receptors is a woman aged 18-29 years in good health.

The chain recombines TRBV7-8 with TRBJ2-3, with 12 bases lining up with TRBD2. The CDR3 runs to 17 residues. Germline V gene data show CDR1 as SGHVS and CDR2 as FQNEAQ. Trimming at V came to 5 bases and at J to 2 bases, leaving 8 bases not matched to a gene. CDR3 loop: CASSPGTSGGSTDTQYF. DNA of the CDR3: TGTGCCAGCAGCCCAGGCACTAGCGGGGGGTCCACAGATACGCAGTATTTT.

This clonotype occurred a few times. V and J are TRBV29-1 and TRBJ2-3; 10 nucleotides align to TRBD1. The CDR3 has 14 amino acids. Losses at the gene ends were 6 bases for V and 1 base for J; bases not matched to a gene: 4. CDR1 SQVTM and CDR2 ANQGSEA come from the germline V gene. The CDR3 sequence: CSVAGQGGTDTQYF. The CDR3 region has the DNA TGCAGCGTGGCAGGACAGGGGGGCACAGATACGCAGTATTTT.

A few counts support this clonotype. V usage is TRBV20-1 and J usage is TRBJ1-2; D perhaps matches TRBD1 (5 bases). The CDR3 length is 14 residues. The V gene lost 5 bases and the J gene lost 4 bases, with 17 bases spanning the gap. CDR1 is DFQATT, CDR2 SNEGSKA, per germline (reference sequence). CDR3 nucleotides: TGCAGTGCTGGGGTGCCGGGACGGTCCTATGGCTACACCTTC. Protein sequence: CSAGVPGRSYGYTF.